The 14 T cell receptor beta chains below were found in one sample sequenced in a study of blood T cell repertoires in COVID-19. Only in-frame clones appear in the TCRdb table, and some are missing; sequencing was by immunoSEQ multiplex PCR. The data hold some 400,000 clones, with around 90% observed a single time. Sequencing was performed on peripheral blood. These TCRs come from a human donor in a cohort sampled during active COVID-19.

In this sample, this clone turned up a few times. CDR3 in amino acids: CASSTTGTALGTQYF. The DNA of the CDR3 is TGTGCCAGCAGCACTACCGGGACTGCCCTTGGGACCCAGTACTTC. The rearrangement uses TRBV6-5 and TRBJ2-5, with D tentatively TRBD2 (6 bases). The CDR3 length is 15 residues. V was pared by 6 bases and J by 7 bases, with 21 bases between. CDR1 is MNHEY, CDR2 SVGAGI, per germline.

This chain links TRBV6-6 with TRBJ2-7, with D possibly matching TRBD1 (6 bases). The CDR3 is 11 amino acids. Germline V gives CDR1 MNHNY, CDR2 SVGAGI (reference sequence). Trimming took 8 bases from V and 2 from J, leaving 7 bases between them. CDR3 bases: TGTGCCAGCGGGGGCCCCTACGAGCAGTACTTC. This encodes CASGGPYEQYF.

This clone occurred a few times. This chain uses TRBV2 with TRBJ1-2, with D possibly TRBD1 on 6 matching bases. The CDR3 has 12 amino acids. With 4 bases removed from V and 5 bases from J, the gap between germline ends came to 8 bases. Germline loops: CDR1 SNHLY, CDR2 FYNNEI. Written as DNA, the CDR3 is TGTGCCAGCAGTGTGACAGGATATGGCTACACCTTC. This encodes CASSVTGYGYTF.

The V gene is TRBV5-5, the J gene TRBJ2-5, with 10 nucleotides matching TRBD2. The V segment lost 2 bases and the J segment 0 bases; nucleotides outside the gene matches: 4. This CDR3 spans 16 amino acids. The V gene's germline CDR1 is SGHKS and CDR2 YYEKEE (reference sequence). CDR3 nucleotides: TGTGCCAGCAGCTTTTCAACTAGCGGGGACCAAGAGACCCAGTACTTC. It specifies CASSFSTSGDQETQYF.

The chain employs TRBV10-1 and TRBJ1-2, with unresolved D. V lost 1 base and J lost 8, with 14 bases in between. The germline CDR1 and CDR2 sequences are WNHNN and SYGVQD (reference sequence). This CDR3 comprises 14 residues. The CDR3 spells CASSEYTEPSGYTF. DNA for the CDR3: TGCGCCAGCAGTGAGTATACTGAACCAAGCGGCTACACCTTC.

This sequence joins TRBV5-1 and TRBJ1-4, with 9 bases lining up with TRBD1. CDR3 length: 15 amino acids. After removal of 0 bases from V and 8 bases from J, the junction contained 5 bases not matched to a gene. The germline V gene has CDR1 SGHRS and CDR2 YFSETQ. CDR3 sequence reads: CASSLVGQGREKLFF. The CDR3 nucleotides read TGCGCCAGCAGCTTGGTGGGACAGGGCCGGGAAAAACTGTTTTTT.

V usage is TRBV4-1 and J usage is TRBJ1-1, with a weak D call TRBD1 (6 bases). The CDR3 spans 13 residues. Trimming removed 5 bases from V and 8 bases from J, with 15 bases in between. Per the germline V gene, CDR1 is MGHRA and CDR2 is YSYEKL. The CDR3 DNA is TGCGCCAGCAGCGTAGGGGTGGGGGCGGAAGCTTTCTTT. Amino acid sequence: CASSVGVGAEAFF.

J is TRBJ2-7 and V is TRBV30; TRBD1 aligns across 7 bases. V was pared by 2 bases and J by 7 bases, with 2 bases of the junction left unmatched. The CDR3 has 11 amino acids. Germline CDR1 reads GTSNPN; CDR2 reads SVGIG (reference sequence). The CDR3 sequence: CAWSSRGEQYF. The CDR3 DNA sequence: TGTGCCTGGAGTTCCAGGGGGGAGCAGTACTTC.

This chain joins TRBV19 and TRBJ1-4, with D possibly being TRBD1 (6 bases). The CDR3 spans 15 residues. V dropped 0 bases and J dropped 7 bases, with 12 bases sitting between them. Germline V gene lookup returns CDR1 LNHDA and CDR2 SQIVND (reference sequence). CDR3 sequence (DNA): TGTGCCAGTAGTATAGAAGCAGGGGCGCGTGAAAAACTGTTTTTT. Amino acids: CASSIEAGAREKLFF.

The CDR3 DNA follows: TGTGCCACCACACTAGCGGAAGATACGCAGTATTTT. As protein: CATTLAEDTQYF. V and J are TRBV24-1 and TRBJ2-3, with TRBD2 matching 8 bases. The germline gives CDR1 KGHDR, CDR2 SFDVKD. The CDR3 consists of 12 residues. Losses at the gene ends were 8 bases for V and 5 bases for J; bases not matched to a gene: 2.

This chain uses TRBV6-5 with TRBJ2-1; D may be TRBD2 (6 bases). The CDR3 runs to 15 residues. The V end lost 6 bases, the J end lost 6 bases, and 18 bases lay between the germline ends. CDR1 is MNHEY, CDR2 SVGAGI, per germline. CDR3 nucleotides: TGTGCCAGCAGCCCCGGGAGCCTAAATAGCAATGAGCAGTTCTTC. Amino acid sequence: CASSPGSLNSNEQFF.

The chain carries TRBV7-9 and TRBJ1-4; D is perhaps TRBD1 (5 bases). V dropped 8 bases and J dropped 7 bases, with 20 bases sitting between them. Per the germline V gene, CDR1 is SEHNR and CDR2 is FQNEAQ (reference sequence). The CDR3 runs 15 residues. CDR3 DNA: TGTGCCAGCGGGGGGATCTTGACGATAACTGAAAAACTGTTTTTT. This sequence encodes CASGGILTITEKLFF. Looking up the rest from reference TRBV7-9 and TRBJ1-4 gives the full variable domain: DTGVSQNPRHKITKRGQNVTFRCDPISEHNRLYWYRQTLGQGPEFLTYFQNEAQLEKSRLLSDRFSAERPKGSFSTLEIQRTEQGDSAMYLCASGGILTITEKLFFGSGTQLSVL.

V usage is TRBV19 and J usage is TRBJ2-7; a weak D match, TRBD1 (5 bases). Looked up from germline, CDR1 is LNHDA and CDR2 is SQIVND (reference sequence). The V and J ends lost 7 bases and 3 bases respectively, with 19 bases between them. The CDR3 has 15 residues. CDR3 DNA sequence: TGTGCCAGTACCTCAGGGTTTCCCCCGCGCTACGAGCAGTACTTC. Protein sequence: CASTSGFPPRYEQYF. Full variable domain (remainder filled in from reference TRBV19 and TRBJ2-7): DGGITQSPKYLFRKEGQNVTLSCEQNLNHDAMYWYRQDPGQGLRLIYYSQIVNDFQKGDIAEGYSVSREKKESFPLTVTSAQKNPTAFYLCASTSGFPPRYEQYFGPGTRLTVT.

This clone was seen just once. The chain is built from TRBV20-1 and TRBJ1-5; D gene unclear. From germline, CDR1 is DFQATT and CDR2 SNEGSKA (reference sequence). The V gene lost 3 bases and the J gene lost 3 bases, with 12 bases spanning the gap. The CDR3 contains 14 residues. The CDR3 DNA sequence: TGCAGTGCTAGTGTTGGGCAGGTCAATCAGCCCCAGCATTTT. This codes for CSASVGQVNQPQHF.